This TCR beta chain was sequenced in a study of OX40 agonist ivuxolimab in advanced cancers. Study-level information: Prior anti-PD-1, anti-PD-L1 or anti-CTLA-4 therapy was allowed; 40% to 50% had some. Study-wide points: Certain nonresponding patients likewise had low normalized T-cell clonal expansion.

Germline CDR1 and CDR2: SQVTM and ANQGSEA. The CDR3 extends over 17 amino acids. V lost 1 base and J lost 5; bases outside the gene matches: 16. Details on this clone: Its target is not known.

Any history of autoimmune disease or systemic immunosuppression disqualified patients. Here immunoSEQ multiplex PCR was the method, and the copy in TCRdb shows in-frame clones only, minus some. This table has 70,000 to 80,000 clones, more than 75% appearing once. The J gene is TRBJ2-5, the V gene TRBV29-1, with TRBD1 identical over 7 bases. Sequenced here: CD4+ or CD8+ T cells sorted from blood, sampled in a trial of the OX40 agonist ivuxolimab. The TCR sequence derives from an adult with an advanced solid tumor such as melanoma, head and neck, liver or kidney cancer. The chain's CDR3 is CSVEVSGRGLVVETQYF. CDR3 sequence (DNA): TGCAGCGTTGAAGTTAGTGGCAGGGGGTTGGTTGTGGAGACCCAGTACTTC.